Below, 23 T cell receptor beta chains from the same sample are listed, as sequenced in a study of T-cell reconstitution after alpha-beta-depleted transplantation in children. Unique molecular identifiers were incorporated into the prepared TCRbeta library. TCRdb re-derived calls from the PCR reads in MiXCR, one entry per CDR3 protein. This table holds around 800,000 distinct CDR3 sequences, about 16% found once. Sequenced material: PBMCs, mostly from graft donor cells, taken 360 days after TCRalphabeta/CD19-depleted stem cell transplant. The receptors were gathered from a male patient younger than 18 who had a stem cell transplant for acute lymphoblastic leukemia, so the T cells may come from the graft donor.

The V gene is TRBV18, the J gene TRBJ2-7; D call uncertain. The CDR3 contains 14 residues. With 2 bases removed from V and 6 bases from J, the gap between germline ends came to 14 bases. The germline V gene has CDR1 KGHSH and CDR2 LQKENI. CDR3 loop: CASSPFPIVAEQYF. CDR3 bases: TGTGCCAGCTCACCATTCCCCATAGTCGCCGAGCAGTACTTC.

In this sample, this clonotype turned up many times. The gene calls are TRBV20-1 and TRBJ2-7; 10 bases agree with TRBD2. Losses at the gene ends were 6 bases for V and 5 bases for J; bases not matched to a gene: 7. Germline V gene sequence: CDR1 DFQATT, CDR2 SNEGSKA (reference sequence). This CDR3 spans 13 amino acids. For the CDR3, the DNA is TGCAGTGCCGCTAGCGGGAGTACCCACGAGCAGTACTTC. This sequence encodes CSAASGSTHEQYF.

The chain uses TRBV5-5 and TRBJ2-7, with 8 bases that match TRBD1. The CDR3 has 14 residues. Germline values: CDR1 SGHKS, CDR2 YYEKEE (reference sequence). The trim removed 5 bases at V and 7 bases at J, leaving 11 bases unmatched. DNA for the CDR3: TGTGCCAGCAGTTACCCGTGGACAGGGCAAGAGCAGTACTTC. Amino acids: CASSYPWTGQEQYF.

This clonotype was recorded once. This chain connects TRBV2 to TRBJ2-2, with a tentative D call TRBD2 (6 bases). The CDR3 length is 16 residues. Germline-derived CDR1 and CDR2 are SNHLY and FYNNEI. V gave up 2 bases and J gave up 6 bases, with 16 bases separating them. CDR3 in DNA: TGTGCCAGCAGTGAACTCGCTAGTCGGGGGTCCGGGGAGCTGTTTTTT. It yields the protein CASSELASRGSGELFF.

This chain joins TRBV20-1 and TRBJ2-7; 9 bases agree with TRBD2. From germline, CDR1 is DFQATT and CDR2 SNEGSKA (reference sequence). J lost 0 bases, V lost 3 bases, and 12 bases had no gene match. The CDR3 is made up of 17 amino acids. This CDR3 is CSARGLAPSPLSYEQYF. The CDR3 coding sequence is TGCAGTGCTAGGGGACTAGCTCCGTCCCCTCTCTCCTACGAGCAGTACTTC.

The chain links TRBV12-3 or TRBV12-4 to TRBJ2-1; 13 positions agree with TRBD2. CDR3 size: 18 residues. V shed 5 bases and J 6 bases; nucleotides not matched to a gene: 13. The DNA for the CDR3 is TGTGCCAGCAGTAAACGGACTAGCGGGAGACATCCTTCCAATGAGCAGTTCTTC. It codes for CASSKRTSGRHPSNEQFF.

This chain connects TRBV3-1 to TRBJ2-3; a weak D match, TRBD2 (6 bases). V lost 4 bases and J lost 1, with 15 bases in between. Germline-derived CDR1 and CDR2 are LGHDT and YNNKEL (reference sequence). This CDR3 contains 16 residues. The CDR3 sequence is CASSLPGEEGTDTQYF. The CDR3 bases are TGTGCCAGCAGCCTCCCCGGGGAGGAGGGCACAGATACGCAGTATTTT.

This clonotype has at least ten counts. The genes are TRBV25-1 and TRBJ2-7; D remains unclear. V was clipped by 8 bases and J by 0 bases, with 5 bases between them. Germline lookup yields CDR1 MGHDK and CDR2 SYGVNS. CDR3 length equals 11 residues. CDR3 residues: CASGHSYEQYF. In DNA, the CDR3 is TGTGCCAGCGGGCACTCCTACGAGCAGTACTTC.

This clonotype was recorded many times. The J gene is TRBJ2-2, the V gene TRBV9; tentative D call: TRBD1 (6 bases). V lost 0 bases and J 1 base, leaving 10 bases between the germline ends. The CDR3 contains 16 residues. In germline, CDR1 is SGDLS, CDR2 YYNGEE. The CDR3 region has the DNA TGTGCCAGCAGCGTAGCCGGGACACAGAACACCGGGGAGCTGTTTTTT. Residues: CASSVAGTQNTGELFF.

This clonotype came up many times. The rearrangement links TRBV7-9 to TRBJ1-4, with D unresolved. Trimming removed 5 bases at V and 0 bases at J, with 13 bases between. The length of the CDR3 is 16 residues. The germline V gene encodes CDR1 SEHNR and CDR2 FQNEAQ (reference sequence). The CDR3 sequence is CASSHGNSATNEKLFF. The CDR3 DNA reads as TGTGCCAGCAGCCACGGAAACTCTGCAACTAATGAAAAACTGTTTTTT.

The chain uses TRBV11-2 and TRBJ1-2; D gene unclear. This CDR3 is built from 11 residues. V lost 3 bases to trimming and J lost 9 bases, with 8 bases between them. Looked up from germline, CDR1 is SGHAT and CDR2 is FQNNGV. The CDR3 DNA follows: TGTGCCAGCAGCTTGAGGGCCCGCTACACCTTC. Translation gives CASSLRARYTF.

This chain links TRBV11-2 with TRBJ2-4, with D possibly being TRBD2 (6 bases). Per the germline V gene, CDR1 is SGHAT and CDR2 is FQNNGV. This CDR3 is built from 13 residues. Trimming left V 1 base short and J 6 bases short, with 7 bases between. The CDR3 region is CASSLGTTNIQYF. In nucleotides, the CDR3 is TGTGCCAGCAGCTTAGGGACTACAAACATTCAGTACTTC.

This clonotype was recorded a few times. The chain has TRBV20-1 and TRBJ1-1; D gene unclear. The V and J ends lost 6 bases and 11 bases respectively, with 22 bases between them. The CDR3 totals 13 residues. Germline values: CDR1 DFQATT, CDR2 SNEGSKA (reference sequence). This CDR3 is CSAENRREDKAFF. The CDR3 DNA is TGCAGTGCGGAGAATCGAAGGGAGGATAAGGCTTTCTTT.

This clonotype was detected many times. The chain couples TRBV20-1 to TRBJ2-1; TRBD2 might be the D (6 bases). The CDR3 runs 14 residues. V lost 2 bases and J lost 4, with 12 bases in between. Germline CDR1 reads DFQATT; CDR2 reads SNEGSKA (reference sequence). CDR3 sequence (DNA): TGCAGTGCTAGATTAAGCGGGCCATACAATGAGCAGTTCTTC. Encoded protein: CSARLSGPYNEQFF.

This clonotype was observed a single time. The genes are TRBV7-2 and TRBJ2-7; D ambiguous. This CDR3 is built from 15 residues. Trimming took 2 bases from V and 4 from J, leaving 15 bases between them. The germline CDR1 and CDR2 sequences are SGHTA and FQGNSA. The DNA for the CDR3 is TGTGCCAGCAGCTTAAGAGCCTGGGGAACGTACGAGCAGTACTTC. Encoded protein: CASSLRAWGTYEQYF.

The CDR3 DNA is TGTGCCAGCAGTTACAGGGAAAGCAATCAGCCCCAGCATTTT. Translation: CASSYRESNQPQHF. The V call is TRBV6-5, the J call TRBJ1-5; D ambiguous. Looked up from germline, CDR1 is MNHEY and CDR2 is SVGAGI. This CDR3 is 14 amino acids long. V was trimmed by 2 bases and J by 1 base, leaving 6 bases between them.

This clonotype occurred a few times. The chain links TRBV20-1 to TRBJ2-1; D unclear. Germline V gene data show CDR1 as DFQATT and CDR2 as SNEGSKA (reference sequence). The CDR3 extends over 13 amino acids. Between the trimmed V and J ends, which lost 3 bases and 0 bases, there was a span of 6 bases. The CDR3 is CSASGPSYNEQFF. The CDR3 DNA reads as TGCAGTGCTAGCGGGCCCTCCTACAATGAGCAGTTCTTC.

The J gene is TRBJ2-5, the V gene TRBV6-5, with D possibly being TRBD1 or TRBD2 (5 bases each). V shed 0 bases and J shed 5 bases, with 28 bases lying between them. The CDR3 loop spans 20 amino acids. The germline V gene encodes CDR1 MNHEY and CDR2 SVGAGI. CDR3 nucleotides: TGTGCCAGCAGTTACTCGAGAGCAAAGAATGGGGCGGGCAAGTCGGAGACCCAGTACTTC. It encodes CASSYSRAKNGAGKSETQYF.

The gene calls are TRBV20-1 and TRBJ2-7, with TRBD2 matching 8 bases. This CDR3 contains 15 residues. Germline V lookup: CDR1 DFQATT, CDR2 SNEGSKA (reference sequence). With V trimmed by 3 bases and J by 2 bases, 9 bases remained unmatched. The CDR3 DNA sequence: TGCAGTGCTAGCCCGGACGGGGGGGGTACCTACGAGCAGTACTTC. Its protein is CSASPDGGGTYEQYF.

The chain is built from TRBV29-1 and TRBJ2-7; 8 positions match TRBD2. This CDR3 has 12 amino acids. Trimming took 6 bases from V and 6 from J; bases not matched to a gene: 7. Germline V gene data show CDR1 as SQVTM and CDR2 as ANQGSEA. The chain's CDR3 is CSVRHSGGEQYF. The CDR3 nucleotides read TGCAGCGTCCGCCACAGCGGGGGCGAGCAGTACTTC.

This clonotype has only a few counts. The chain is built from TRBV15 and TRBJ2-7, with 10 bases that match TRBD2. Per germline, CDR1 LNHNV and CDR2 YYDKDF (reference sequence). With 2 bases clipped from V and 1 base from J, the junction kept 2 bases outside the gene matches. The CDR3 spans 15 residues. CDR3 bases: TGTGCCACCAGCAGACGGACTAGCGGTTCCTACGAGCAGTACTTC. Residues: CATSRRTSGSYEQYF.

There are a few counts of this clonotype. CDR3: CASRSAATHYEQYF. The CDR3 region has the DNA TGCGCCAGCAGATCAGCGGCTACTCACTACGAGCAGTACTTC. This chain links TRBV5-1 with TRBJ2-7; D may be TRBD2 (5 bases). CDR3 length: 14 residues. The germline V gene encodes CDR1 SGHRS and CDR2 YFSETQ. V lost 5 bases and J lost 3, with 15 bases in between. The variable domain in full, with the rest retrieved from reference TRBV5-1 and TRBJ2-7, is KAGVTQTPRYLIKTRGQQVTLSCSPISGHRSVSWYQQTPGQGLQFLFEYFSETQRNKGNFPGRFSGRQFSNSRSEMNVSTLELGDSALYLCASRSAATHYEQYFGPGTRLTVT.

V gene TRBV6-5 combines with J gene TRBJ2-5; 7 bases are shared with TRBD1. Germline loops: CDR1 MNHEY, CDR2 SVGAGI. The CDR3 has 16 amino acids. With 2 bases clipped from V and 7 bases from J, the junction kept 13 bases outside the gene matches. CDR3 residues: CASSYLPDGTEMTQYF. The DNA for the CDR3 is TGTGCCAGCAGTTACCTCCCCGATGGGACAGAGATGACCCAGTACTTC.